These 8 T cell receptor beta chains were sequenced from one sample in a study of T cells after yellow fever vaccination. TCRdb reprocessed the 5' RACE reads via MiXCR and lists one record per CDR3 protein. This table has about 31,000 distinct CDR3 sequences, 10% appearing once. Sequencing used PBMCs, either bulk or a sorted T-cell subset (CD4+, CD8+, memory, or dextramer-sorted; not recorded which), obtained around 15 days after the first yellow fever vaccination. The receptors shown here come from a man younger than 35 who received the YFV17D yellow fever vaccine.

Many counts were recorded for this clonotype. V and J are TRBV11-2 and TRBJ2-3, with D tentatively TRBD1 or TRBD2 (5 bases each). This CDR3 has 13 amino acids. Germline lookup yields CDR1 SGHAT and CDR2 FQNNGV. Trimming left V 8 bases short and J 6 bases short, with 15 bases between. The CDR3 sequence: CASRGVAPDTQYF. CDR3 bases: TGTGCCAGCCGAGGGGTTGCCCCGGATACGCAGTATTTT.

This clonotype was detected ten times or more. The chain combines TRBV7-2 with TRBJ2-6; D unresolved. The germline V gene encodes CDR1 SGHTA and CDR2 FQGNSA. The V and J ends lost 0 bases and 1 base respectively, with 10 bases between them. This CDR3 region has 17 residues. CDR3 DNA sequence: TGTGCCAGCAGCTTAGCGTATTTGAGGTCTGGGGCCAACGTCCTGACTTTC. Encoded protein: CASSLAYLRSGANVLTF.

There are many counts of this clonotype. The rearrangement links TRBV5-5 to TRBJ1-6; D call uncertain. Germline lookup yields CDR1 SGHKS and CDR2 YYEKEE (reference sequence). The CDR3 is made up of 14 amino acids. Trimming pared 0 bases from V and 7 bases from J, leaving 8 bases between. The chain's CDR3 is CASSLASPNSPLHF. CDR3 DNA sequence: TGTGCCAGCAGCTTGGCCAGCCCGAATTCACCCCTCCACTTT. The variable domain in full, with the rest retrieved from reference TRBV5-5 and TRBJ1-6, is DAGVTQSPTHLIKTRGQQVTLRCSPISGHKSVSWYQQVLGQGPQFIFQYYEKEERGRGNFPDRFSARQFPNYSSELNVNALLLGDSALYLCASSLASPNSPLHFGNGTRLTVT.

This clonotype was observed at least ten times. The chain is built from TRBV6-1 and TRBJ1-5, with 9 bases lining up with TRBD1. The CDR3 consists of 13 residues. V lost 6 bases, J lost 5 bases, and 2 bases stayed unmatched. Germline V gives CDR1 MNHNS, CDR2 SASEGT. The CDR3 DNA reads as TGTGCCAGCAGACAGGGGGCTCATCAGCCCCAGCATTTT. Encoded protein: CASRQGAHQPQHF.

This clonotype was recorded at least ten times. This sequence joins TRBV3-1 and TRBJ1-5; D gene unclear. The CDR3 runs to 12 residues. Germline CDR1 LGHDT, CDR2 YNNKEL (reference sequence). Trimming cost V 2 bases and J 1 base, with 0 bases left between them. CDR3 in DNA: TGTGCCAGCAGCCAAAGCAATCAGCCCCAGCATTTT. Residues: CASSQSNQPQHF.

This clonotype has a count of ten or more. The V and J genes are TRBV2 and TRBJ2-3, with 9 positions matching TRBD2. Looked up from germline, CDR1 is SNHLY and CDR2 is FYNNEI. This CDR3 has 16 amino acids. V trimming: 4 bases; J trimming: 1 base; junction bases outside the gene matches: 6. CDR3 in amino acids: CASSARASGGTDTQYF. The CDR3 DNA is TGTGCCAGCAGTGCGAGGGCTAGCGGGGGCACAGATACGCAGTATTTT.

This clonotype was detected many times. The chain links TRBV5-1 to TRBJ2-1; 10 bases are shared with TRBD2. This CDR3 region has 16 residues. Germline-derived CDR1 and CDR2 are SGHRS and YFSETQ. The V and J ends lost 4 bases and 8 bases, in that order; junction bases with no gene match: 12. As DNA, the CDR3 is TGCGCCAGCAGCGACTCCGTAGCGGGGGGCCGCGATGAGCAGTTCTTC. Protein sequence: CASSDSVAGGRDEQFF.

This clonotype was seen a few times. This sequence joins TRBV20-1 and TRBJ2-7, with TRBD1 matching 8 bases. V lost 2 bases, J lost 3 bases, and 9 bases stayed unmatched. CDR1 is DFQATT, CDR2 SNEGSKA, per germline (reference sequence). The CDR3 is 15 amino acids. CDR3 nucleotide sequence: TGCAGTGCTAGAATCCCGACAGGGGTAGACTACGAGCAGTACTTC. This codes for CSARIPTGVDYEQYF.